One sample yielded the 8 T cell receptor beta chains listed below, sequenced in a study of T cells in Graves' hyperthyroidism and ophthalmopathy. The CDR3 regions of TCR beta were amplified from RNA transcripts. Researchers ran a first-round RT-PCR on the TCR CDR3 using the HTBI primer set. TCRdb re-called the multiplex PCR reads through MiXCR, storing one row per CDR3 protein. The sample holds roughly 580,000 distinct CDR3 sequences, 35% to 55% seen once. Input material: peripheral blood or thyroid tissue (not recorded which). The receptors here all came from a woman between 18 and 29 years old with Graves' hyperthyroidism.

This clonotype showed up just a few times. This chain joins TRBV2 and TRBJ1-6; D ambiguous. V shed 6 bases and J shed 16 bases, with 13 bases lying between them. Germline CDR1 and CDR2: SNHLY and FYNNEI. This CDR3 contains 11 residues. CDR3 DNA: TGTGCCAGCAGCCCCCTCGGCGTACTCCACTTT. This codes for CASSPLGVLHF.

This clonotype is judged medium-sized. The rearrangement links TRBV29-1 to TRBJ2-5, with D perhaps being TRBD1 or TRBD2 (5 bases each). Germline-derived CDR1 and CDR2 are SQVTM and ANQGSEA. The V and J ends lost 8 bases and 5 bases respectively, with 12 bases between them. The CDR3 spans 11 residues. CDR3 nucleotides: TGCAGCCATCCGGGGCCGGAGACCCAGTACTTC. Its protein is CSHPGPETQYF.

The chain uses TRBV5-1 and TRBJ1-1; no clear D gene. The germline CDR1 and CDR2 sequences are SGHRS and YFSETQ. The CDR3 extends over 14 amino acids. The V end lost 5 bases, the J end lost 3 bases, and 14 bases lay between the germline ends. CDR3 region: CASSRAVSDTEAFF. The CDR3 DNA is TGCGCCAGCAGTCGAGCCGTGTCGGACACTGAAGCTTTCTTT.

This clonotype was found once. The chain recombines TRBV20-1 with TRBJ1-3, with 7 bases identical to TRBD1. Germline V gene lookup returns CDR1 DFQATT and CDR2 SNEGSKA (reference sequence). This CDR3 comprises 14 residues. Trimming cost V 6 bases and J 0 bases; bases outside gene matches: 5. The CDR3 DNA reads as TGCAGTGCAATCAGGGGGATCTCTGGAAACACCATATATTTT. Translated, it gives CSAIRGISGNTIYF.

The sample holds one count of this clonotype. CDR3 sequence (DNA): TGTGCCATCACCGTCGGGGATCCTTCACCCCTCCACTTT. Amino acids: CAITVGDPSPLHF. The chain couples TRBV10-3 to TRBJ1-6; no clear D. The CDR3 has 13 residues. V was cut by 7 bases and J by 9 bases, with 13 bases left in between. Germline lookup yields CDR1 ENHRY and CDR2 SYGVKD.

In its sample, this clonotype was seen many times. The rearrangement links TRBV7-3 to TRBJ1-6, with TRBD1 matching over 8 bases. Germline CDR1 SGHTA, CDR2 FQGTGA. Losses at the gene ends were 2 bases for V and 6 bases for J; bases not matched to a gene: 6. CDR3 length equals 16 residues. The CDR3 nucleotides read TGTGCCAGCAGCTTAGGAGGGGACAGGCCTAATTCACCCCTCCACTTT. Translated, it gives CASSLGGDRPNSPLHF.

This clonotype was seen repeatedly, ten times or more. The V gene is TRBV13, the J gene TRBJ1-5, with 7 bases aligning to TRBD1. After removal of 9 bases from V and 2 bases from J, the junction contained 1 base not matched to a gene. CDR1 and CDR2 (germline): PRHDT, FYEKMQ (reference sequence). This CDR3 has 12 amino acids. Here the CDR3 DNA reads TGTGCCAGTGGACAGGGCAATCAGCCCCAGCATTTT. As protein: CASGQGNQPQHF.

The table lists this clonotype with many counts. For the CDR3, the DNA is TGTGCCACTTCTGGGACAGCCGGTGGGCAGTACTTC. Amino acids: CATSGTAGGQYF. The J gene is TRBJ2-7, the V gene TRBV24-1; 7 bases are shared with TRBD1. The trim removed 10 bases at V and 9 bases at J, leaving 11 bases unmatched. The germline V gene encodes CDR1 KGHDR and CDR2 SFDVKD. The CDR3 sequence is 12 residues long.